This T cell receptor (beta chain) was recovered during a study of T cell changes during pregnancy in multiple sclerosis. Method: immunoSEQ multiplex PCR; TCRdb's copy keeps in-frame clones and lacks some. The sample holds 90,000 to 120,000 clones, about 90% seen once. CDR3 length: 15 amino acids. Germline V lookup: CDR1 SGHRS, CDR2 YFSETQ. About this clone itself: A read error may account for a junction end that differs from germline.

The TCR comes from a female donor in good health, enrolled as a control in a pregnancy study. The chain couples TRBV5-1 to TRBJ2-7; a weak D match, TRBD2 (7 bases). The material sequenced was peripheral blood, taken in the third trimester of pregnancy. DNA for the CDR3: TGCGCCAGCGGCTTACGGGGGGCCCGACCCTACGAGCAGTACTTC. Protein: CASGLRGARPYEQYF. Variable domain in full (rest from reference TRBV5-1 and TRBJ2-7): KAGVTQTPRYLIKTRGQQVTLSCSPISGHRSVSWYQQTPGQGLQFLFEYFSETQRNKGNFPGRFSGRQFSNSRSEMNVSTLELGDSALYLCASGLRGARPYEQYFGPGTRLTVT.